This T cell receptor (beta chain) was recorded in a study of T cells in Graves' hyperthyroidism and ophthalmopathy. V lost 3 bases, J lost 3 bases, and 7 bases stayed unmatched. CDR1 DFQATT and CDR2 SNEGSKA come from the germline V gene (reference sequence). The CDR3 consists of 15 residues. What was amplified from RNA transcripts were TCR beta CDR3 regions. The HTBI set primed first-round TCR CDR3 RT-PCR. From the multiplex PCR reads, TCRdb called clonotypes with MiXCR, one entry per CDR3 protein. The data show 620,000 or so distinct CDR3 sequences, about 15% seen once. For the diagnoses, clinical symptoms, serum thyroxine and TRAb, thyroid ultrasound and orbital computed tomography were used. This clonotype was recorded at least ten times. What it recognizes is unknown. Study conclusions and caveats: Most thyroid clonotypes expanded above 0.001 were also detected in blood.

The chain combines TRBV20-1 with TRBJ2-1, with TRBD2 matching 8 bases. Material for sequencing was blood. This TCR was recovered from a woman aged 45-60 years with Graves' ophthalmopathy. CDR3 DNA sequence: TGCAGTGCTAGGGTAACCGGGACTAGCTACAATGAGCAGTTCTTC. Translation: CSARVTGTSYNEQFF.